This TCR beta chain was observed in a study of blood T cell repertoires in COVID-19. Study context: Sites across the United States, Italy and Spain contributed samples from acute and convalescent COVID-19. Sources were T cells, B-cell-depleted T cells, or PBMCs; the material itself was cDNA or gDNA.

Original processing notes: Amplification of reference gene primers provided the estimated nucleated cell counts. Libraries were prepared by immunoSEQ multiplex PCR; TCRdb keeps only in-frame clonotypes and omits some of them. V and J calls and clone size follow that table, whereas D and trimming were derived from the DNA. This table holds about 300,000 clones, 89% found once. The clonotype originates from a man younger than 35 who had recovered from COVID-19. Sequenced sample: peripheral blood.

This CDR3 reads CASTHRPGSTNTGELFF. As DNA, the CDR3 is TGTGCCAGTACACACCGTCCGGGGTCCACGAACACCGGGGAGCTGTTTTTT. The chain uses TRBV7-9 and TRBJ2-2; TRBD2 might be the D (5 bases). V shed 9 bases and J shed 0 bases, with 20 bases lying between them. The CDR3 contains 17 residues. Germline V gives CDR1 SEHNR, CDR2 FQNEAQ (reference sequence).